The next 20 T cell receptor beta chains were all read from a single sample in a study of T cells in Graves' hyperthyroidism and ophthalmopathy. RNA transcripts yielded amplified TCR beta CDR3 regions. The HTBI primer set drove a first-round RT-PCR of the TCR CDR3. TCRdb reprocessed the multiplex PCR reads via MiXCR and lists one record per CDR3 protein. The data contain about 290,000 distinct CDR3 sequences, roughly 15% of them singletons. Sequencing was carried out using blood. Receptors were obtained from a woman between 35 and 50 years old with Graves' hyperthyroidism.

Only one count was recorded for this clonotype. The V and J genes are TRBV19 and TRBJ2-5; D is uncertain. This CDR3 has 13 residues. CDR1 and CDR2 (germline): LNHDA, SQIVND (reference sequence). Trimming pared 3 bases from V and 0 bases from J, leaving 5 bases between. DNA for the CDR3: TGTGCCAGTAGTATTTTGGACCAAGAGACCCAGTACTTC. It specifies CASSILDQETQYF.

This clonotype was seen ten or more times. V gene TRBV7-8 combines with J gene TRBJ2-1; 9 nucleotides agree with TRBD1. The CDR3 is 14 amino acids. Germline V gene lookup returns CDR1 SGHVS and CDR2 FQNEAQ. J lost 8 bases, V lost 8 bases, and 10 bases had no gene match. In nucleotides, the CDR3 is TGTGCCAGCTCATTGAGGGACAGGGCTTATGAGCAGTTCTTC. The encoded protein is CASSLRDRAYEQFF.

This clonotype was seen a few times. The rearrangement uses TRBV25-1 and TRBJ1-1; D uncertain. CDR3 size: 13 residues. Germline assignment: CDR1 MGHDK and CDR2 SYGVNS. Trimming left V 1 base short and J 8 bases short, with 11 bases between. DNA of the CDR3: TGTGCCAGCAGTGAATTCATTGGGAGAGAAGCTTTCTTT. Translated: CASSEFIGREAFF.

This clonotype was seen ten or more times. The V call is TRBV5-1, the J call TRBJ1-4; D gene ambiguous. Germline CDR1 is SGHRS and CDR2 is YFSETQ. The ends were cut back, 1 base at V and 4 bases at J, with 11 bases in the middle. The CDR3 consists of 15 residues. The CDR3 DNA follows: TGCGCCAGCAGCTTGTTCGCGGCCCGTAATGAAAAACTGTTTTTT. This encodes CASSLFAARNEKLFF.

This clonotype was recorded many times. The chain links TRBV3-1 to TRBJ2-1, with 7 bases aligning to TRBD2. Germline loops: CDR1 LGHDT, CDR2 YNNKEL (reference sequence). CDR3 length: 16 residues. V lost 2 bases and J lost 0; bases outside the gene matches: 4. CDR3 nucleotide sequence: TGTGCCAGCAGCCAACGTACTAGCGACTCCTACAATGAGCAGTTCTTC. It encodes CASSQRTSDSYNEQFF.

This clonotype was counted at least ten times. CDR3 DNA sequence: TGTGCCAGCAGTGAACCGGCAACTAATGAAAAACTGTTTTTT. As protein: CASSEPATNEKLFF. The genes are TRBV2 and TRBJ1-4; D is unresolved. V was trimmed by 2 bases and J by 0 bases, leaving 4 bases between them. The CDR3 spans 14 residues. CDR1 is SNHLY and CDR2 is FYNNEI in the germline V gene.

This clonotype was recorded many times. The chain uses TRBV12-3 or TRBV12-4 and TRBJ2-1, with D possibly being TRBD1 (6 bases). The CDR3 consists of 13 residues. V gave up 7 bases and J gave up 8 bases, with 15 bases separating them. The CDR3 DNA reads as TGTGCCAGCACAAGGACAGAATGGGATGAGCAGTTCTTC. It translates to CASTRTEWDEQFF.

The V and J genes are TRBV5-4 and TRBJ2-5; possible D gene TRBD1, 6 bases. V was cut by 1 base and J by 5 bases, with 15 bases left in between. CDR3 length: 15 amino acids. The V gene's germline CDR1 is SGHNT and CDR2 YYREEE (reference sequence). Here the CDR3 DNA reads TGTGCCAGCAGCTTGACAGGGTCAGTGATTGAGACCCAGTACTTC. It codes for CASSLTGSVIETQYF.

This clonotype has a count of ten or more. This chain joins TRBV2 and TRBJ2-7; D may be TRBD1 or TRBD2 (5 bases each). Germline loops: CDR1 SNHLY, CDR2 FYNNEI. This CDR3 is 13 amino acids long. Trimming pared 7 bases from V and 6 bases from J, leaving 16 bases between. The CDR3 region has the DNA TGTGCCAGCACCTGGGGCGGCCGGGGCGAGCAGTACTTC. Translating gives CASTWGGRGEQYF.

There are many counts of this clonotype. The chain joins TRBV5-8 to TRBJ2-5; D possibly matches TRBD1 or TRBD2 (5 bases each). From germline, CDR1 is SGHTS and CDR2 YDEGEE. Trimming pared 4 bases from V and 5 bases from J, leaving 18 bases between. CDR3 size: 15 residues. CDR3 DNA sequence: TGTGCCAGCAGCCCGGGACCTCAAGAGGAGGAGACCCAGTACTTC. Translation: CASSPGPQEEETQYF.

In its sample, this clonotype was seen a few times. This rearrangement joins TRBV6-4 to TRBJ2-1; D tentatively reads TRBD1 or TRBD2 (6 bases each). CDR1 is MRHNA, CDR2 SNTAGT, per germline. This CDR3 contains 17 residues. Deletions cut 8 bases from V and 8 bases from J, with 28 bases between. The CDR3 DNA reads TGTGCCAGCTTAGGGGGAGGATTACGGGCAGGGGATCATGAGCAGTTCTTC. It encodes CASLGGGLRAGDHEQFF.

This clonotype was observed a few times. The chain joins TRBV12-3 or TRBV12-4 to TRBJ2-1; possibly TRBD1 for D (5 bases). Between the trimmed V and J ends, which lost 1 base and 0 bases, there was a span of 10 bases. The CDR3 contains 16 residues. CDR3 residues: CASSLGGWSSYNEQFF. The CDR3 region has the DNA TGTGCCAGCAGTTTAGGGGGCTGGAGCTCCTACAATGAGCAGTTCTTC.

This clonotype was counted at least ten times. This chain connects TRBV10-3 to TRBJ2-3; D is unclear. Germline V CDR1 and CDR2: ENHRY, SYGVKD. This CDR3 comprises 14 residues. V was pared by 0 bases and J by 5 bases, with 9 bases between. The CDR3 DNA sequence: TGTGCCATCAGTGAGTCGATGAAAGGAGATACGCAGTATTTT. Its translation: CAISESMKGDTQYF.

This clonotype occurred a few times. The V and J genes are TRBV19 and TRBJ2-5, with TRBD1 as a possible D gene (6 bases). Germline V gives CDR1 LNHDA, CDR2 SQIVND (reference sequence). The V end was cut by 11 bases, the J end by 2 bases, with 18 bases between. The CDR3 covers 14 residues. DNA for the CDR3: TGTGCCGATAGATCCGGGACACAACAAGAGACCCAGTACTTC. Its translation: CADRSGTQQETQYF.

V is TRBV20-1 and J is TRBJ2-4; 8 positions agree with TRBD1. The CDR3 sequence is 14 residues long. V shed 4 bases, J shed 12 bases, and the junction held 14 bases outside the gene matches. Germline V gene sequence: CDR1 DFQATT, CDR2 SNEGSKA (reference sequence). The CDR3 bases are TGCAGTGCTAATGCCCAGGGGGCAGAGGGGTATCAGTACTTC. Its protein product is CSANAQGAEGYQYF.

This clonotype was counted ten times or more. The chain uses TRBV27 and TRBJ2-1, with D tentatively TRBD1 or TRBD2 (5 bases each). CDR1 is MNHEY and CDR2 is SMNVEV in the germline V gene (reference sequence). The CDR3 extends over 15 amino acids. V was cut by 1 base and J by 5 bases, with 12 bases left in between. The CDR3 is CASSLLTGTDNEQFF. In DNA, the CDR3 is TGTGCCAGCAGTTTATTGACCGGGACGGACAATGAGCAGTTCTTC.

This clonotype came up a few times. The rearrangement joins TRBV7-9 to TRBJ1-2, with 7 bases aligning to TRBD1. J lost 8 bases, V lost 5 bases, and 8 bases had no gene match. This CDR3 comprises 13 residues. The germline V gene has CDR1 SEHNR and CDR2 FQNEAQ (reference sequence). The CDR3 protein is CASSRSTGAGYTF. DNA of the CDR3: TGTGCCAGCAGCAGAAGCACAGGGGCCGGCTACACCTTC.

As concerns this clonotype: With a much larger clone just one base away, this may be a read error. The chain couples TRBV5-1 to TRBJ1-5; no firm D call. Per the germline V gene, CDR1 is SGHRS and CDR2 is YFSETQ. This CDR3 spans 15 amino acids. The CDR3 here is CASSQDGYSSQPQHF. CDR3 DNA sequence: TGCGCCAGCAGCCAAGACGGTTATAGCAGTCAGCCCCAGCATTTT.

In this sample, this clonotype turned up many times. The chain joins TRBV29-1 to TRBJ1-1; 9 positions match TRBD1. CDR1 is SQVTM, CDR2 ANQGSEA, per germline. V trimming: 4 bases; J trimming: 9 bases; junction bases outside the gene matches: 15. The CDR3 sequence is 15 residues long. CDR3 in amino acids: CSVGSSTQGAGKAFF. CDR3 sequence (DNA): TGCAGCGTTGGTTCCTCGACACAGGGGGCGGGTAAAGCTTTCTTT.

This rearrangement joins TRBV24-1 to TRBJ1-5; a possible D gene is TRBD1 (6 bases). V gave up 4 bases and J gave up 0 bases, with 12 bases separating them. The CDR3 has 16 amino acids. Germline assignment: CDR1 KGHDR and CDR2 SFDVKD. This CDR3 is CATSDLDRLSNQPQHF. As DNA, the CDR3 is TGTGCCACCAGTGACTTGGACAGACTTAGCAATCAGCCCCAGCATTTT.